Shown below are 23 T cell receptor beta chains from a single sample sequenced in a study of shared clonotypes between healthy human individuals. Here immunoSEQ multiplex PCR was the method, and the copy in TCRdb shows in-frame clones only, minus some. The sample gives more than 2,000,000 clones, over 90% of which show up once; about 0.41% is in the top ten. The specimen sequenced was naive CD4+ T cells from PBMCs. Subset given: CD45RA+ positively selected. Receptors were obtained from a man between 18 and 35 years old in good health. Some clones in this sample may be carry-over from other donors' samples.

V usage is TRBV4-3 and J usage is TRBJ2-7, with 8 bases aligning to TRBD1. This CDR3 has 17 amino acids. Trimming at V came to 0 bases and at J to 4 bases, leaving 11 bases not matched to a gene. Germline V gives CDR1 LGHNA, CDR2 YSLEER. This chain's CDR3 is CASSQDTNRGVRYEQYF. CDR3 nucleotide sequence: TGCGCCAGCAGCCAAGATACTAACAGGGGGGTTAGGTACGAGCAGTACTTC.

This clone appeared once. The chain has TRBV5-6 and TRBJ2-1, with 11 bases identical to TRBD2. The ends lost 3 bases at V and 3 bases at J; junction bases unmatched: 8. The CDR3 runs to 17 residues. Germline CDR1 reads SGHDT; CDR2 reads YYEEEE. In DNA form, the CDR3 reads TGTGCCAGCAGCTCCCGAATTACTAGCGGGGGCTACAATGAGCAGTTCTTC. Translation: CASSSRITSGGYNEQFF.

This chain connects TRBV27 to TRBJ2-7, with 10 bases that match TRBD1. Trimming at V came to 6 bases and at J to 2 bases, leaving 1 base not matched to a gene. The CDR3 has 13 residues. Germline CDR1 reads MNHEY; CDR2 reads SMNVEV (reference sequence). CDR3 loop: CASRGQGTYEQYF. The CDR3 bases are TGTGCCAGCAGGGGACAGGGGACCTACGAGCAGTACTTC.

V and J are TRBV5-1 and TRBJ1-5; possibly TRBD1 for D (5 bases). The CDR3 totals 15 residues. Germline CDR1 SGHRS, CDR2 YFSETQ. V lost 0 bases and J lost 7, with 14 bases in between. The CDR3 reads CASSLAAGPDQPQHF. The DNA of the CDR3 is TGCGCCAGCAGCTTGGCGGCAGGGCCGGACCAGCCCCAGCATTTT.

The V call is TRBV5-1, the J call TRBJ2-3, with 16 bases fitting TRBD2. There are 17 residues in the CDR3. CDR1 is SGHRS and CDR2 is YFSETQ in the germline V gene. V lost 4 bases and J lost 9; bases outside the gene matches: 11. The CDR3 nucleotides read TGCGCCAGCAGCACGGGACTAGCGGGAGGGCCGTTCAGCACGCAGTATTTT. Its translation: CASSTGLAGGPFSTQYF.

J is TRBJ2-2 and V is TRBV7-9; D ambiguous. The CDR3 is 17 amino acids. Looked up from germline, CDR1 is SEHNR and CDR2 is FQNEAQ (reference sequence). The V and J ends lost 5 bases and 2 bases respectively, with 18 bases between them. The CDR3 region is CASSQSLAGVNTGELFF. CDR3 nucleotides: TGTGCCAGCAGCCAATCCCTGGCAGGAGTCAACACCGGGGAGCTGTTTTTT.

The V and J genes are TRBV14 and TRBJ2-3; 8 positions agree with TRBD2. In germline, CDR1 is SGHDN, CDR2 FVKESK. Trimming removed 1 base from V and 1 base from J; junction bases left unmatched: 4. The CDR3 runs to 16 residues. The CDR3, as DNA: TGTGCCAGCAGCCAAGGACGGCGGGAGGGCACAGATACGCAGTATTTT. It yields the protein CASSQGRREGTDTQYF.

The rearrangement uses TRBV14 and TRBJ2-5; TRBD1 matches 7 bases. V lost 1 base, J lost 9 bases, and 11 bases stayed unmatched. This CDR3 is 15 amino acids long. Per the germline V gene, CDR1 is SGHDN and CDR2 is FVKESK. CDR3 nucleotides: TGTGCCAGCAGCCAAGGCCGACAGGGCAGGAAGGCCCAGTACTTC. Translating gives CASSQGRQGRKAQYF.

This clone showed up just once. The chain is built from TRBV28 and TRBJ1-5, with TRBD1 as a possible D gene (5 bases). V lost 6 bases to trimming and J lost 5 bases, with 17 bases between them. CDR3 length equals 15 residues. Germline values: CDR1 MDHEN, CDR2 SYDVKM. The CDR3 DNA sequence: TGTGCCAGCAGCCAGGTCCGTGGGGGGGATCAGCCCCAGCATTTT. It encodes CASSQVRGGDQPQHF.

This chain joins TRBV5-1 and TRBJ2-1, with TRBD2 identical over 9 bases. Germline trimming cut 4 bases from V and 6 bases from J; bases unmatched to any gene: 11. Germline-derived CDR1 and CDR2 are SGHRS and YFSETQ. The CDR3 runs to 16 residues. The DNA of the CDR3 is TGCGCCAGCAGCCCCGGTGGGCGGGAGGGTTCCAATGAGCAGTTCTTC. Translated, it gives CASSPGGREGSNEQFF.

The chain links TRBV5-1 to TRBJ2-3; TRBD1 aligns across 7 bases. CDR1 is SGHRS and CDR2 is YFSETQ in the germline V gene. This CDR3 region has 17 residues. V trimming: 1 base; J trimming: 1 base; junction bases outside the gene matches: 9. The CDR3, as DNA: TGCGCCAGCAGCTTGAGTAAGGGGGCGAGGGGCACAGATACGCAGTATTTT. Its protein is CASSLSKGARGTDTQYF.

Worth noting for this clone: This specimen includes other DNA sequences encoding the same CDR3. The chain links TRBV5-1 to TRBJ2-7, with TRBD1 as a possible D gene (6 bases). The CDR3 spans 14 residues. Germline CDR1 SGHRS, CDR2 YFSETQ. V was clipped by 0 bases and J by 3 bases, with 10 bases between them. The CDR3 spells CASSLAQQGYEQYF. The CDR3 nucleotides are TGCGCCAGCAGCTTGGCCCAACAGGGCTACGAGCAGTACTTC. Together with reference TRBV5-1 and TRBJ2-7, the CDR3 gives the full variable domain: KAGVTQTPRYLIKTRGQQVTLSCSPISGHRSVSWYQQTPGQGLQFLFEYFSETQRNKGNFPGRFSGRQFSNSRSEMNVSTLELGDSALYLCASSLAQQGYEQYFGPGTRLTVT.

The CDR3, as DNA: TGTGCCAGCAGTTTGGATCGGATGGAGACCCAGTACTTC. Its translation: CASSLDRMETQYF. The V call is TRBV28, the J call TRBJ2-5; no definite D call. Trimming took 3 bases from V and 5 from J, leaving 10 bases between them. This CDR3 is 13 amino acids long. Germline-derived CDR1 and CDR2 are MDHEN and SYDVKM.

The CDR3 reads CASSLDLFLNTEAFF. As DNA, the CDR3 is TGTGCCAGCTCACTGGACCTTTTTTTGAACACTGAAGCTTTCTTT. V is TRBV18 and J is TRBJ1-1; D ambiguous. V lost 4 bases and J 0 bases, leaving 12 bases between the germline ends. The CDR3 sequence is 15 residues long. The germline V gene has CDR1 KGHSH and CDR2 LQKENI.

The chain carries TRBV7-8 and TRBJ2-2; D not certain. Germline V CDR1 and CDR2: SGHVS, FQNEAQ. V gave up 3 bases and J gave up 4 bases, with 18 bases separating them. The length of the CDR3 is 17 residues. The CDR3 loop is CASSFRESFRPTGELFF. CDR3 nucleotide sequence: TGTGCCAGCAGCTTTCGTGAGTCGTTTAGACCCACCGGGGAGCTGTTTTTT.

This clone was observed a handful of times. J is TRBJ1-1 and V is TRBV5-4, with D tentatively TRBD1 (6 bases). The CDR3 has 14 amino acids. The V gene lost 3 bases and the J gene lost 4 bases, with 13 bases spanning the gap. Germline V gives CDR1 SGHNT, CDR2 YYREEE (reference sequence). CDR3 residues: CASSWGALSTEAFF. CDR3 nucleotide sequence: TGTGCCAGCAGCTGGGGGGCGCTGAGCACTGAAGCTTTCTTT.

This clone has just one count. The chain links TRBV19 to TRBJ2-3; the match to TRBD2 covers 8 bases. CDR1 is LNHDA and CDR2 is SQIVND in the germline V gene (reference sequence). The CDR3 has 17 residues. Trimming removed 9 bases from V and 0 bases from J; junction bases left unmatched: 14. CDR3 residues: CASQSRWTSSSTDTQYF. In DNA, the CDR3 is TGTGCCAGCCAGTCACGGTGGACTAGCAGTAGCACAGATACGCAGTATTTT. Full variable domain (outside the CDR3, taken from reference TRBV19 and TRBJ2-3): DGGITQSPKYLFRKEGQNVTLSCEQNLNHDAMYWYRQDPGQGLRLIYYSQIVNDFQKGDIAEGYSVSREKKESFPLTVTSAQKNPTAFYLCASQSRWTSSSTDTQYFGPGTRLTVL.

The rearrangement uses TRBV5-1 and TRBJ1-1, with 7 bases lining up with TRBD1. The germline V gene has CDR1 SGHRS and CDR2 YFSETQ. CDR3 length: 15 amino acids. V dropped 0 bases and J dropped 5; count of bases not matched to a gene: 7. Here the CDR3 reads CASSLGQGRGTEAFF. DNA of the CDR3: TGCGCCAGCAGCTTGGGACAGGGCCGGGGGACTGAAGCTTTCTTT.

The rearrangement joins TRBV5-8 to TRBJ2-2; D is possibly TRBD1 (6 bases). V lost 4 bases, J lost 1 base, and 11 bases lay in between. Germline lookup yields CDR1 SGHTS and CDR2 YDEGEE. There are 15 residues in the CDR3. This CDR3 reads CASSRGQLNTGELFF. Here the CDR3 DNA reads TGTGCCAGCAGCCGAGGACAGTTGAACACCGGGGAGCTGTTTTTT.

This chain uses TRBV19 with TRBJ1-2; the D is unclear. V lost 7 bases and J lost 5, with 20 bases in between. The CDR3 is 15 amino acids. The germline V gene encodes CDR1 LNHDA and CDR2 SQIVND (reference sequence). CDR3 loop: CASTMPYRSTYGYTF. The CDR3 DNA is TGTGCCAGTACAATGCCTTACCGATCAACATATGGCTACACCTTC.

The V gene is TRBV30, the J gene TRBJ1-1; D unresolved. V was trimmed by 3 bases and J by 3 bases, leaving 11 bases between them. Germline V gene sequence: CDR1 GTSNPN, CDR2 SVGIG (reference sequence). The CDR3 runs 13 residues. The CDR3 coding sequence is TGTGCCTGGAGGTCCGGGTGGGACACTGAAGCTTTCTTT. As protein: CAWRSGWDTEAFF.

The gene calls are TRBV15 and TRBJ2-7; 7 bases match TRBD1. The V gene end was trimmed by 2 bases and the J gene end by 0 bases; junction bases not matched to a gene: 7. Germline loops: CDR1 LNHNV, CDR2 YYDKDF (reference sequence). The CDR3 totals 16 residues. The CDR3, as DNA: TGTGCCACCAGCAGAAACCGGGACAGAGGCTCCTACGAGCAGTACTTC. Protein: CATSRNRDRGSYEQYF.

The gene calls are TRBV6-5 and TRBJ2-1; 7 nucleotides line up with TRBD2. The V and J ends lost 0 bases and 3 bases, in that order; junction bases with no gene match: 5. Germline V CDR1 and CDR2: MNHEY, SVGAGI. The CDR3 has 16 residues. The CDR3 protein is CASSYSRPSGYNEQFF. The CDR3 DNA is TGTGCCAGCAGTTACTCCCGGCCTAGCGGCTACAATGAGCAGTTCTTC.